The 32 T cell receptor beta chains below were found in one sample sequenced in a study of lymphopenia after photon versus proton radiotherapy. TCRdb's table, derived via immunoSEQ multiplex PCR, lists solely in-frame clones and lacks some. The sample shows tens of thousands of clones, around nine tenths of them seen only once. The material was peripheral blood, obtained from a patient treated with proton-based radiotherapy. The receptors shown here come from a woman aged 55-69 years with cholangiocarcinoma. Some clones in this sample may be carry-over from other donors' samples.

The chain combines TRBV6-1 with TRBJ2-3; the match to TRBD2 covers 12 bases. CDR3 length: 17 residues. Germline V CDR1 and CDR2: MNHNS, SASEGT. J lost 0 bases, V lost 4 bases, and 5 bases had no gene match. CDR3 in DNA: TGTGCCAGCAGTGCCCGGACTAGCGGGACTAGCACAGATACGCAGTATTTT. Amino acid sequence: CASSARTSGTSTDTQYF.

The chain couples TRBV5-4 to TRBJ1-6, with unresolved D. The CDR3 is 17 residues long. CDR1 and CDR2 from the germline V gene are SGHNT and YYREEE (reference sequence). The V gene lost 5 bases and the J gene lost 7 bases, with 22 bases spanning the gap. As DNA, the CDR3 is TGTGCCAGCAGTTCGAGGGCCGGCGGGAGCGCAAATTCACCCCTCCACTTT. Amino acids: CASSSRAGGSANSPLHF.

This chain links TRBV10-1 with TRBJ1-1; D gene uncertain. The V gene lost 2 bases and the J gene lost 5 bases, with 6 bases spanning the gap. Looked up from germline, CDR1 is WNHNN and CDR2 is SYGVQD (reference sequence). The length of the CDR3 is 12 residues. CDR3 coding DNA: TGCGCCAGCAGTGAGACCGCGACTGAAGCTTTCTTT. Residues: CASSETATEAFF.

The chain uses TRBV7-3 and TRBJ2-7; D possibly uses TRBD1 or TRBD2 (6 bases each). The CDR3 covers 15 residues. Germline assignment: CDR1 SGHTA and CDR2 FQGTGA. The germline V and J ends were trimmed by 4 bases and 0 bases, with 13 bases remaining between them. CDR3 in amino acids: CASSSRGGVSYEQYF. CDR3 nucleotide sequence: TGTGCCAGCAGCTCCAGGGGCGGGGTCTCCTACGAGCAGTACTTC.

The chain uses TRBV6-5 and TRBJ2-1; D call uncertain. CDR3 length: 16 residues. CDR1 and CDR2 from the germline V gene are MNHEY and SVGAGI. Trimming stripped 0 bases from V and 0 bases from J, with 9 bases between. DNA of the CDR3: TGTGCCAGCAGTTACTCGTCCGGGCCCTCCTACAATGAGCAGTTCTTC. Translating it yields CASSYSSGPSYNEQFF.

A remark on this clone: This sample also contains other DNA sequences that code for the same CDR3. The chain links TRBV7-2 to TRBJ2-7, with no clear D. CDR3 length equals 13 residues. V was shortened by 1 base and J by 4 bases, with 8 bases between the two germline ends. Looked up from germline, CDR1 is SGHTA and CDR2 is FQGNSA. The CDR3 here is CASSLEAEYEQYF. The CDR3 bases are TGTGCCAGCAGCTTAGAGGCTGAATACGAGCAGTACTTC.

The V call is TRBV7-2, the J call TRBJ1-1, with D possibly being TRBD1 (6 bases). Between the trimmed V and J ends, which lost 1 base and 6 bases, there was a span of 15 bases. This CDR3 has 15 amino acids. Germline CDR1 and CDR2: SGHTA and FQGNSA. In DNA, the CDR3 is TGTGCCAGCAGCTTAGACCTAGGACAGAGTCCTGAAGCTTTCTTT. It codes for CASSLDLGQSPEAFF.

The chain links TRBV7-9 to TRBJ1-4; D is possibly TRBD1 (6 bases). CDR1 SEHNR and CDR2 FQNEAQ come from the germline V gene (reference sequence). V was shortened by 1 base and J by 15 bases, with 15 bases between the two germline ends. This CDR3 spans 13 amino acids. Here the CDR3 reads CASSLEPGAIVFF. In DNA, the CDR3 is TGTGCCAGCAGCTTAGAACCAGGGGCCATCGTGTTTTTT.

The CDR3 DNA reads TGTGCCAGCAGTATCCAGACAGGATTCGGTTCACCCCTCCACTTT. It specifies CASSIQTGFGSPLHF. The chain recombines TRBV27 with TRBJ1-6; a weak D match, TRBD1 (6 bases). CDR3 length: 15 residues. V lost 5 bases and J lost 9, with 17 bases in between. CDR1 is MNHEY and CDR2 is SMNVEV in the germline V gene (reference sequence).

The chain joins TRBV5-1 to TRBJ2-3; D may be TRBD1 (5 bases). CDR1 is SGHRS and CDR2 is YFSETQ in the germline V gene. The V end was cut by 0 bases, the J end by 2 bases, with 7 bases between. The length of the CDR3 is 14 residues. The CDR3 bases are TGCGCCAGCAGCTTGGGGACAAACACAGATACGCAGTATTTT. This encodes CASSLGTNTDTQYF. The full variable domain, its missing parts supplied by reference TRBV5-1 and TRBJ2-3, is KAGVTQTPRYLIKTRGQQVTLSCSPISGHRSVSWYQQTPGQGLQFLFEYFSETQRNKGNFPGRFSGRQFSNSRSEMNVSTLELGDSALYLCASSLGTNTDTQYFGPGTRLTVL.

This chain uses TRBV7-9 with TRBJ1-6, with D possibly matching TRBD1 (5 bases). Germline loops: CDR1 SEHNR, CDR2 FQNEAQ (reference sequence). The CDR3 is made up of 15 amino acids. Trimming left V 6 bases short and J 7 bases short, with 16 bases between. CDR3 nucleotide sequence: TGTGCCAGCAGTTCCAACGACAGCCCGAATTCACCCCTCCACTTT. Residues: CASSSNDSPNSPLHF.

The gene calls are TRBV30 and TRBJ1-3; TRBD1 matches at 9 bases. The CDR3 loop spans 14 amino acids. CDR1 and CDR2 (germline): GTSNPN, SVGIG (reference sequence). The V gene end was trimmed by 3 bases and the J gene end by 2 bases; junction bases not matched to a gene: 2. The DNA for the CDR3 is TGTGCCTGGAGAAGACAGGGGGCTGGAAACACCATATATTTT. Residues: CAWRRQGAGNTIYF.

This chain's CDR3 is CASSLQESTDTQYF. As DNA, the CDR3 is TGTGCCAGCAGTTTACAGGAGAGCACAGATACGCAGTATTTT. This chain links TRBV25-1 with TRBJ2-3, with D perhaps TRBD1 (5 bases). The CDR3 is 14 residues long. Germline V lookup: CDR1 MGHDK, CDR2 SYGVNS. V gave up 5 bases and J gave up 0 bases, with 9 bases separating them.

V and J are TRBV9 and TRBJ2-7; 7 bases fit TRBD1. The CDR3 sequence is 16 residues long. The germline CDR1 and CDR2 sequences are SGDLS and YYNGEE. V shed 0 bases, J shed 0 bases, and the junction held 6 bases outside the gene matches. This CDR3 reads CASSVGVGDSSYEQYF. CDR3 bases: TGTGCCAGCAGCGTAGGAGTAGGGGACAGCTCCTACGAGCAGTACTTC.

The chain recombines TRBV11-2 with TRBJ2-5, with 8 bases fitting TRBD2. Looked up from germline, CDR1 is SGHAT and CDR2 is FQNNGV. Trimming at V came to 4 bases and at J to 4 bases, leaving 5 bases not matched to a gene. The CDR3 sequence is 14 residues long. The CDR3 spells CASSSGGLGETQYF. DNA of the CDR3: TGTGCCAGCAGCTCGGGGGGGTTAGGAGAGACCCAGTACTTC.

This chain links TRBV28 with TRBJ1-5; D not certain. Germline values: CDR1 MDHEN, CDR2 SYDVKM. Trimming took 6 bases from V and 6 from J, leaving 12 bases between them. CDR3 length equals 13 residues. DNA for the CDR3: TGTGCCAGCAGCACCCCCCCCAGTCAGCCCCAGCATTTT. It encodes CASSTPPSQPQHF.

The genes are TRBV15 and TRBJ2-1; 8 bases agree with TRBD2. Germline V gene sequence: CDR1 LNHNV, CDR2 YYDKDF (reference sequence). The CDR3 has 14 residues. V shed 7 bases, J shed 3 bases, and the junction held 5 bases outside the gene matches. CDR3 sequence: CATTAGASYNEQFF. The CDR3 region has the DNA TGTGCCACCACAGCGGGAGCCAGCTACAATGAGCAGTTCTTC.

This clone was observed a few times. V gene TRBV9 combines with J gene TRBJ2-3, with D perhaps TRBD2 (5 bases). Per the germline V gene, CDR1 is SGDLS and CDR2 is YYNGEE. Trimming cost V 5 bases and J 5 bases, with 15 bases left between them. This CDR3 has 14 residues. The CDR3 sequence is CASRRESAGDTQYF. The CDR3 nucleotides read TGTGCCAGCAGGCGCGAGTCCGCGGGAGATACGCAGTATTTT.

V and J are TRBV10-3 and TRBJ2-1, with a possible D match to TRBD2 (5 bases). V lost 2 bases, J lost 4 bases, and 15 bases lay in between. This CDR3 comprises 16 residues. Per the germline V gene, CDR1 is ENHRY and CDR2 is SYGVKD. CDR3 loop: CAISEVPGIGYNEQFF. In nucleotides, the CDR3 is TGTGCCATCAGTGAGGTGCCCGGGATAGGATACAATGAGCAGTTCTTC.

The chain is built from TRBV2 and TRBJ2-7; no reliable D call. Trimming took off 7 bases at V and 3 bases at J, with 16 bases between the two ends. Germline CDR1 and CDR2: SNHLY and FYNNEI. The CDR3 is 14 residues long. CDR3 in amino acids: CASTHAGLLYEQYF. The CDR3 DNA is TGTGCCAGCACTCATGCTGGCTTACTCTACGAGCAGTACTTC.

The rearrangement links TRBV30 to TRBJ1-6; no clear D gene. From germline, CDR1 is GTSNPN and CDR2 SVGIG (reference sequence). The CDR3 is 14 residues long. Trimming pared 2 bases from V and 10 bases from J, leaving 15 bases between. Here the CDR3 reads CAWSNEFISSPLHF. For the CDR3, the DNA is TGTGCCTGGAGTAACGAATTTATAAGCTCACCCCTCCACTTT.

The rearrangement joins TRBV5-1 to TRBJ2-5; D is ambiguous. The V and J ends lost 4 bases and 1 base respectively, with 11 bases between them. The CDR3 extends over 14 amino acids. The germline gives CDR1 SGHRS, CDR2 YFSETQ. The CDR3 here is CASSPVSAQETQYF. CDR3 nucleotides: TGCGCCAGCAGCCCCGTGAGCGCCCAAGAGACCCAGTACTTC.

CDR3 in DNA: TGTGCCAGCAGCCCCCGACTAGCGGGAGGCACCTCCTACAATGAGCAGTTCTTC. Translation gives CASSPRLAGGTSYNEQFF. This sequence joins TRBV7-2 and TRBJ2-1, with 13 nucleotides matching TRBD2. The CDR3 is 18 residues long. The germline V gene has CDR1 SGHTA and CDR2 FQGNSA. Trimming took 5 bases from V and 0 from J; bases not matched to a gene: 7. Looking up the rest from reference TRBV7-2 and TRBJ2-1 gives the full variable domain: GAGVSQSPSNKVTEKGKDVELRCDPISGHTALYWYRQSLGQGLEFLIYFQGNSAPDKSGLPSDRFSAERTGGSVSTLTIQRTQQEDSAVYLCASSPRLAGGTSYNEQFFGPGTRLTVL.

The rearrangement joins TRBV18 to TRBJ1-5, with a weak D call TRBD1 (6 bases). Trimming took off 1 base at V and 4 bases at J, with 14 bases between the two ends. This CDR3 comprises 16 residues. Germline V CDR1 and CDR2: KGHSH, LQKENI. The CDR3 DNA sequence: TGTGCCAGCTCACCACAGGGGGGGCGGGGTAATCAGCCCCAGCATTTT. It specifies CASSPQGGRGNQPQHF.

A single count supports this clone. The rearrangement uses TRBV19 and TRBJ2-2; D unresolved. The germline V gene has CDR1 LNHDA and CDR2 SQIVND (reference sequence). V lost 6 bases and J 0 bases, leaving 11 bases between the germline ends. The CDR3 has 15 amino acids. DNA of the CDR3: TGTGCCAGTAGCCGGACGGCACCGAACACCGGGGAGCTGTTTTTT. It encodes CASSRTAPNTGELFF. Filled out from reference TRBV19 and TRBJ2-2, the complete variable domain reads DGGITQSPKYLFRKEGQNVTLSCEQNLNHDAMYWYRQDPGQGLRLIYYSQIVNDFQKGDIAEGYSVSREKKESFPLTVTSAQKNPTAFYLCASSRTAPNTGELFFGEGSRLTVL.

In this sample, this clone turned up once. This chain links TRBV7-8 with TRBJ2-7; the match to TRBD1 covers 8 bases. This CDR3 comprises 15 residues. V shed 4 bases, J shed 4 bases, and the junction held 9 bases outside the gene matches. Germline assignment: CDR1 SGHVS and CDR2 FQNEAQ. CDR3 DNA: TGTGCCAGCAGCTCAGGGGGCATTTCTCCTTACGAGCAGTACTTC. Protein: CASSSGGISPYEQYF.

The chain carries TRBV9 and TRBJ2-2; D gene ambiguous. The CDR3 consists of 14 residues. Looked up from germline, CDR1 is SGDLS and CDR2 is YYNGEE. Between the trimmed V and J ends, which lost 4 bases and 6 bases, there was a span of 13 bases. CDR3 bases: TGTGCCAGCAGCCCGTGGCAGGAGTCCGGGGAGCTGTTTTTT. As protein: CASSPWQESGELFF.

V is TRBV5-1 and J is TRBJ2-1, with 7 bases fitting TRBD1. Germline loops: CDR1 SGHRS, CDR2 YFSETQ. CDR3 length: 16 residues. With 3 bases clipped from V and 0 bases from J, the junction kept 6 bases outside the gene matches. For the CDR3, the DNA is TGCGCCAGCAGCTCAGCAGGGGGTAGCTCCTACAATGAGCAGTTCTTC. It encodes CASSSAGGSSYNEQFF.

The rearrangement joins TRBV5-8 to TRBJ2-5; TRBD2 is a possible D gene (5 bases). Per germline, CDR1 SGHTS and CDR2 YDEGEE. This CDR3 is built from 14 residues. V lost 0 bases to trimming and J lost 7 bases, with 13 bases between them. The CDR3 DNA reads TGTGCCAGCAGCTTGGATCGGGGTTTCGTGACCCAGTACTTC. Protein product: CASSLDRGFVTQYF.

The V and J genes are TRBV19 and TRBJ2-7, with D possibly TRBD2 on 7 matching bases. V was shortened by 5 bases and J by 5 bases, with 19 bases between the two germline ends. CDR1 and CDR2 (germline): LNHDA, SQIVND (reference sequence). The CDR3 runs to 15 residues. The CDR3 DNA is TGTGCCAGTAGTTTCCCGGGGGGCCTTTGGGACGAGCAGTACTTC. This gives the protein CASSFPGGLWDEQYF.

The chain is built from TRBV5-1 and TRBJ2-1; perhaps TRBD1 as D (8 bases). CDR1 and CDR2 (germline): SGHRS, YFSETQ. V was pared by 2 bases and J by 6 bases, with 12 bases between. The CDR3 length is 14 residues. The CDR3 region has the DNA TGCGCCAGCAGCTTACAGGGGGGGAGCAATGAGCAGTTCTTC. Protein sequence: CASSLQGGSNEQFF.

The chain couples TRBV9 to TRBJ2-5; 7 nucleotides line up with TRBD2. In germline, CDR1 is SGDLS, CDR2 YYNGEE. The CDR3 sequence is 17 residues long. V was clipped by 2 bases and J by 1 base; unmatched bases: 11. CDR3 residues: CASSVREWGGFQETQYF. The CDR3 nucleotides are TGTGCCAGCAGCGTTCGGGAGTGGGGGGGTTTCCAAGAGACCCAGTACTTC.